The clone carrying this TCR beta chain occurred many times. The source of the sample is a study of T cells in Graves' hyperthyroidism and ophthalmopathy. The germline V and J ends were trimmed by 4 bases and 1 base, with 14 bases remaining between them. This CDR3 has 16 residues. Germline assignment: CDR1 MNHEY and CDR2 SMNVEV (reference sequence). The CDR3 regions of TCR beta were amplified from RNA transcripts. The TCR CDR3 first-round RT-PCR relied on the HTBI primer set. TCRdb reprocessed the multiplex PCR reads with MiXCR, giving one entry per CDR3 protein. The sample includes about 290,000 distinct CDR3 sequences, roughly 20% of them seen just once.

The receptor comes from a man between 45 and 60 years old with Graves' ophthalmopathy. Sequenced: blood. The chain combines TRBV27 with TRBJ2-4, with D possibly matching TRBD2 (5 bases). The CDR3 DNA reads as TGTGCCAGCAGTTCAGAGGCGGGTATGGCCAAAAACATTCAGTACTTC. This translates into CASSSEAGMAKNIQYF.